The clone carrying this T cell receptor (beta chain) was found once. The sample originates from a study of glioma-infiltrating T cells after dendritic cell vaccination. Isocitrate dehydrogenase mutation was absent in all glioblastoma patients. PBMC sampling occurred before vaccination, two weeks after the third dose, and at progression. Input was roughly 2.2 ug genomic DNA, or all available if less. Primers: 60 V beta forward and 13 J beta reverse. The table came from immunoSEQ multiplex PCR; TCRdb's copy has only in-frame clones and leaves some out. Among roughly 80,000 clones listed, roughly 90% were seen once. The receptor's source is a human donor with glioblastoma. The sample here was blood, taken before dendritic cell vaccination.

CDR3 DNA: TGTGCCAGCAGCGACTTGGGACAGGGTAAAGAGACCCAGTACTTC. Protein sequence: CASSDLGQGKETQYF. V is TRBV9 and J is TRBJ2-5; 9 bases are a match to TRBD1. CDR1 and CDR2 (germline): SGDLS, YYNGEE. The CDR3 extends over 15 amino acids. Losses at the gene ends were 3 bases for V and 3 bases for J; bases not matched to a gene: 6.